The text below deals with one T cell receptor beta chain. The target antigen is unknown. This sample stems from a study of cytomegalovirus exposure and HLA in healthy donors. Study-level points and caveats: In a later analysis, a genetic analysis reported fewer productive-TCR N-insertions in an Asian-associated ancestry cluster than the cohort average.

A multiplex PCR was run with 60 Vbeta primers and 13 Jbeta primers. Data came from immunoSEQ multiplex PCR; TCRdb stores just in-frame clones and leaves some out. The table records 170,000 or so clones, around 80% of them present only once. Germline V lookup: CDR1 SGHNT, CDR2 YENEEA. Trimming shortened V by 7 bases and J by 4 bases, and 22 bases separated the two germline ends. The CDR3 runs 16 residues. The sample comprised PBMCs. The chain recombines TRBV11-3 with TRBJ1-1, with a tentative D call TRBD1 (6 bases). The TCR comes from a woman in her forties or fifties in good health and CMV-seronegative. The CDR3 protein is CASIILQGSRFTEAFF. CDR3 DNA: TGTGCCAGCATCATACTCCAGGGGTCGAGGTTCACTGAAGCTTTCTTT.